The T cell receptor (beta chain) under discussion was sequenced for a study of early T cells in non-severe SARS-CoV-2 infection. Study as a whole: Unsorted whole blood bulk RNA was sequenced, with unpaired chains.

The TCR library protocol attached unique molecular identifiers to the individual cDNA molecules. TCRdb fed the 5' RACE reads into MiXCR, producing one record per CDR3 protein. The sample has more than 65,000 distinct CDR3 sequences; about 12% are singletons. Ten or more counts support this clonotype. The TCR sequence derives from an adult who was a healthcare worker with PCR-confirmed SARS-CoV-2 infection or an uninfected control (not recorded which). The sample was whole blood.

CDR3 nucleotide sequence: TGTGCCAGCAGCAAAGGATCCCATCAGAACATTCAGTACTTC. Residues: CASSKGSHQNIQYF. The chain combines TRBV11-2 with TRBJ2-4, with D unclear. Trimming took 5 bases from V and 7 from J, leaving 15 bases between them. This CDR3 comprises 14 residues. Germline V gene lookup returns CDR1 SGHAT and CDR2 FQNNGV.